This T cell receptor (beta chain) derives from a study of blood T cell dynamics during melanoma immunotherapy (dated by TCRdb to the early 2020s). Regarding the study in general: Patients with metastatic melanoma were treated with first-line pembrolizumab or nivolumab plus ipilimumab as standard of care in the United Kingdom. To find early correlates of response, the study profiled the peripheral T cell receptor repertoires of patients with metastatic melanoma both before and after one cycle of checkpoint inhibitor therapy. The training cohort consisted of consecutive patients, while an additional independent group of patients from the same centre was pooled to form an external validation set.

What this sample's time point label stands for: week 3, after first cycle of checkpoint inhibitor. Memory T cells with a CD3+ CD4- CD8+ CD45RA- CD45RO-high CD27- CCR7- phenotype were defined as immune-effector (TIE) cells. Blood samples were taken at two points: before treatment (T0) and at week 3 (W3), which came after the first cycle of checkpoint blockade. Except for a couple of patients with rapid clinical progression, response was assessed 12 weeks after the first infusion by RECIST 1.1; disease control meant complete response, partial response or stable disease. Patients were excluded for prior systemic cancer treatment, concomitant immunosuppressant therapy or synchronous other active malignancies. Sorted CD8+ memory and naive T cell subsets were sequenced at T0 and W3 from six patients, of whom three were progressing and three had disease control. PBMC were isolated from blood with Lymphoprep and SepMate tubes, followed by red cell lysis. QIAamp DNA Blood Mini kits were used to extract DNA from both PBMC and sorted T cell subsets. CD8+ T cell subsets were live-sorted on a FACSAria III cytometer and were frozen prior to DNA extraction. Fresh PBMC for flow cytometry were kept at 4 degrees C in PBS containing 2% fetal bovine serum and were analyzed within 25 hours.

All DNA extracted from each sorted CD8+ T cell subset was loaded into the assay. Following the manufacturer instructions, the immunoSEQ TCRb Assay kit was used to amplify TCR beta CDR3 sequences from genomic DNA. The KAPA Library Quantification Kit for Illumina platforms was used to quantify pooled libraries by qPCR. Pooled libraries were clustered at roughly 0.55-1.2 pM and sequenced on an Illumina NextSeq 500. The authors processed their data as follows. TCR data were analyzed with immunoSEQ ANALYZER and the R LymphoSeq package. A rearrangement efficiency score was calculated as productive divided by the sum of productive and non-productive CDR3 sequences. Within each patient, timepoints were compared pairwise for clonality, measured with the Gini coefficient, and for diversity, measured with the Renyi index at alpha=1. Clonal relatedness used an edit distance of 3, and repertoire similarity used the Bhattacharyya coefficient, both computed in LymphoSeq. Linear discriminant analysis on week-3 changes in clonality and diversity was built with the R MASS and caret packages to classify response. TCRdb holds this immuneACCESS table with in-frame rearrangements only. Some clones are missing; in checked studies, unresolved V genes explain under half, and the rest has no known cause. V, J and clone size reflect that table, while D and trimming were determined from the DNA. The sample contains over 800 clones, around 70% of them found a single time. The top ten clonotypes cover approximately 30% of the sample.

The CDR3 spans 17 residues, from the cysteine through the phenylalanine. CDR3 DNA is the only sequence kept; it has 51 bases, read in frame from the first base. The germline V gene yields LGHNA for CDR1 and YSLEER for CDR2. After removal of 0 bases from V and 3 bases from J, the junction retains 8 bases not matched to a gene. Summary of the overall study and its limitations: The relatively small sample size was recognized as a factor that could limit how well the results generalize. Of the sorted CD8+ subsets, TIE cells had both the greatest clonality and the greatest similarity to cfDNA CDR3 sequences, which suggests active turnover converging on dominant clones. Whether the T cell clones driving repertoire changes were melanoma-specific or reflected general immune activation could not be determined in the study.

Regarding this clone: The antigen it recognizes is unknown. The sample holds no much larger clone one base away, and base qualities are not on file.

Material: CD8+ T cells from blood, obtained from a patient treated with checkpoint blockade. Explained via the paper, the cell subset or site label denotes: immune-effector CD8+ memory T cells, CD45RO-high CCR7- CD27-. The V and J genes are TRBV4-3 and TRBJ2-3; 8 central nucleotides agree with TRBD1. The sequence was obtained from a human donor with melanoma. CDR3 loop: CASSQDGPGGRTDTQYF. The DNA reads TGCGCCAGCAGCCAAGATGGGCCAGGGGGCAGGACAGATACGCAGTATTTT.